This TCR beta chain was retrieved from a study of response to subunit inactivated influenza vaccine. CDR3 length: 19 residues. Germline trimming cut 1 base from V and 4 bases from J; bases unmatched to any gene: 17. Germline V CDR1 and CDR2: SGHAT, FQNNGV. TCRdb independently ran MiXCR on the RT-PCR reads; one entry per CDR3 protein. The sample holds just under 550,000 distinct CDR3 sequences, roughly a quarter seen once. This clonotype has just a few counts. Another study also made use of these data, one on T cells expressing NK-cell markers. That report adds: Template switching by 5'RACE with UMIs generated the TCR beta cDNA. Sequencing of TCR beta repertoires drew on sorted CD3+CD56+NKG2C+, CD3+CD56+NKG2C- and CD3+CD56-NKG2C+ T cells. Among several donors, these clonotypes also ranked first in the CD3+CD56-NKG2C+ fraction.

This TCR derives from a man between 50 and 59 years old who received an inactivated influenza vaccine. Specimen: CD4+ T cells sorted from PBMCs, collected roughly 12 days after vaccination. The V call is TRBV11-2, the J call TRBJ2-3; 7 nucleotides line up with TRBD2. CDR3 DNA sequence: TGTGCCAGCAGCTTAGTCCCAGGAGAAAGCGGGACGAAGGCAGATACGCAGTATTTT. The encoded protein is CASSLVPGESGTKADTQYF.